The rows below give T cell receptor beta chains drawn from one sample of a study of T cells in Graves' hyperthyroidism and ophthalmopathy. TCRdb analysed the multiplex PCR reads with MiXCR anew, one entry per CDR3 protein. The table lists around 350,000 distinct CDR3 sequences, about 14% of them singletons. Sequenced input: blood. The receptors originated from a woman in her twenties or thirties with Graves' ophthalmopathy. CDR3s include the opening cysteine and the closing phenylalanine or tryptophan. A D gene is named only where the DNA matches it firmly. Size is stated for part of the rows, as once, few or many counts, or as a class when the clone is expanded.

j_gene: TRBJ2-7; abundance: many; v_gene: TRBV15; d_gene: .; CDR3aa: CATSRVPAAYEQYF; CDR3nt: TGTGCCACCAGCAGGGTCCCGGCTGCCTACGAGCAGTACTTC
j_gene: TRBJ2-3; abundance: few; v_gene: TRBV19; d_gene: TRBD2; CDR3aa: CASSTPLAGAQGDTQYF; CDR3nt: TGTGCCAGTAGTACACCACTAGCGGGGGCCCAAGGAGATACGCAGTATTTT
j_gene: TRBJ2-1; abundance: many; v_gene: TRBV28; d_gene: TRBD2; CDR3aa: CASSLLAGGYNEQFF; CDR3nt: TGTGCCAGCAGCTTATTAGCGGGGGGTTACAATGAGCAGTTCTTC
j_gene: TRBJ2-3; abundance: once; v_gene: TRBV18; d_gene: .; CDR3aa: CASSPPTGTSTDTQYF; CDR3nt: TGTGCCAGCTCACCACCGACCGGGACTAGCACAGATACGCAGTATTTT
j_gene: TRBJ2-7; abundance: many; v_gene: TRBV28; d_gene: .; CDR3aa: CASSRPGTPPYEQYF; CDR3nt: TGTGCCAGCAGCCGCCCCGGGACACCACCCTACGAGCAGTACTTC
j_gene: TRBJ2-5; abundance: many; v_gene: TRBV3-1; d_gene: TRBD2; CDR3aa: CASSRGGAQYF; CDR3nt: TGTGCCAGCAGCCGGGGGGGAGCCCAGTACTTC
j_gene: TRBJ2-2; abundance: .; v_gene: TRBV20-1; d_gene: TRBD2; CDR3aa: CSARGLAGTGELFF; CDR3nt: TGCAGTGCTCGTGGACTAGCGGGCACCGGGGAGCTGTTTTTT
j_gene: TRBJ1-1; abundance: many; v_gene: TRBV7-8; d_gene: .; CDR3aa: CASSLGGGYTEAFF; CDR3nt: TGTGCCAGCAGCTTAGGGGGGGGTTACACTGAAGCTTTCTTT
j_gene: TRBJ2-2; abundance: .; v_gene: TRBV5-1; d_gene: .; CDR3aa: CASSLNSYTGELFF; CDR3nt: TGCGCCAGCAGCTTGAATTCGTACACCGGGGAGCTGTTTTTT
j_gene: TRBJ2-1; abundance: many; v_gene: TRBV18; d_gene: .; CDR3aa: CASSPRTVFNEQFF; CDR3nt: TGTGCCAGCTCACCGCGGACAGTTTTCAATGAGCAGTTCTTC
j_gene: TRBJ1-1; abundance: many; v_gene: TRBV6-1; d_gene: TRBD1; CDR3aa: CASGLRRDRTEAFF; CDR3nt: TGTGCCAGCGGACTCCGCCGGGACAGGACTGAAGCTTTCTTT
j_gene: TRBJ1-1; abundance: many; v_gene: TRBV10-3; d_gene: .; CDR3aa: CATTSGGLNAEAFF; CDR3nt: TGTGCCACCACGTCGGGGGGGCTAAATGCTGAAGCTTTCTTT
j_gene: TRBJ1-1; abundance: many; v_gene: TRBV6-1; d_gene: .; CDR3aa: CASRARSILNTEAFF; CDR3nt: TGTGCCAGCCGAGCCAGGTCGATCCTGAACACTGAAGCTTTCTTT
j_gene: TRBJ1-6; abundance: .; v_gene: TRBV11-2; d_gene: TRBD1; CDR3aa: CASSQGPTGGPSALHF; CDR3nt: TGTGCCAGCAGCCAAGGACCGACAGGGGGCCCCTCGGCCCTCCACTTT
j_gene: TRBJ1-1; abundance: many; v_gene: TRBV10-3; d_gene: .; CDR3aa: CAINSKNTEAFF; CDR3nt: TGTGCCATCAATTCAAAGAACACTGAAGCTTTCTTT
j_gene: TRBJ1-2; abundance: many; v_gene: TRBV28; d_gene: TRBD1; CDR3aa: CASSLTPRDRVDYGYTF; CDR3nt: TGTGCCAGCAGTCTCACGCCCCGGGACAGGGTGGACTATGGCTACACCTTC
j_gene: TRBJ2-3; abundance: many; v_gene: TRBV3-1; d_gene: TRBD1; CDR3aa: CASSETGADLDTQYF; CDR3nt: TGTGCCAGCAGCGAGACAGGGGCCGACTTGGATACGCAGTATTTT
j_gene: TRBJ1-6; abundance: many; v_gene: TRBV7-2; d_gene: .; CDR3aa: CASSLEGREPLHF; CDR3nt: TGTGCCAGCAGCTTAGAGGGCAGAGAGCCCCTCCACTTT
j_gene: TRBJ2-7; abundance: .; v_gene: TRBV27; d_gene: .; CDR3aa: CASSLRGRMNEQYF; CDR3nt: TGTGCCAGCAGTTTAAGGGGTAGGATGAACGAGCAGTACTTC
j_gene: TRBJ2-4; abundance: few; v_gene: TRBV13; d_gene: TRBD1; CDR3aa: CASSLGRGGPTKNIQYF; CDR3nt: TGTGCCAGCAGCTTAGGCCGAGGGGGCCCCACCAAAAACATTCAGTACTTC
j_gene: TRBJ1-2; abundance: many; v_gene: TRBV14; d_gene: .; CDR3aa: CASSQAGRQGRDYGYTF; CDR3nt: TGTGCCAGCAGCCAAGCCGGACGTCAGGGACGTGACTATGGCTACACCTTC
j_gene: TRBJ2-1; abundance: .; v_gene: TRBV13; d_gene: TRBD2; CDR3aa: CASSPGTSRGNEQFF; CDR3nt: TGTGCCAGCAGCCCAGGGACTAGCAGGGGGAATGAGCAGTTCTTC
j_gene: TRBJ2-7; abundance: .; v_gene: TRBV27; d_gene: TRBD1; CDR3aa: CASSPGTAISYEQYF; CDR3nt: TGTGCCAGCTCCCCCGGGACAGCGATCTCCTACGAGCAGTACTTC
j_gene: TRBJ2-5; abundance: .; v_gene: TRBV12-3/TRBV12-4; d_gene: TRBD1; CDR3aa: CASSLSGGDAETQYF; CDR3nt: TGTGCCAGCAGTTTATCAGGGGGCGACGCAGAGACCCAGTACTTC
j_gene: TRBJ2-3; abundance: .; v_gene: TRBV6-1; d_gene: .; CDR3aa: CASTEGGGVGTDTQYF; CDR3nt: TGTGCCAGCACCGAAGGAGGCGGGGTTGGTACAGATACGCAGTATTTT